The 15 T cell receptor beta chains reported below all come from one sample, sequenced in a study of molecular identifiers for immune sequencing clone quantification. TCRdb called the PCR reads again in MiXCR, with one record for every CDR3 protein. The sample contains some 590,000 distinct CDR3 sequences, about 25% of which appear only once. Input material: naive CD8+ T cells from blood, with Jurkat cell RNA spiked in. Subset of the sample: FACS-sorted CD8+CD4-CCR7+CD45RA+ naive T cells. These receptors came from a human donor in good health. Some libraries in this study had Jurkat cell RNA spiked in.

At least ten counts were recorded for this clonotype. V is TRBV29-1 and J is TRBJ1-1; D remains unclear. The CDR3 is 11 amino acids. Germline V gene lookup returns CDR1 SQVTM and CDR2 ANQGSEA. V was cut by 6 bases and J by 1 base, with 6 bases left in between. As DNA, the CDR3 is TGCAGCGTCCGACAGAACACTGAAGCTTTCTTT. Translating it yields CSVRQNTEAFF.

This clonotype has at least ten counts. J is TRBJ2-3 and V is TRBV20-1; TRBD1 is a possible D gene (5 bases). This CDR3 contains 16 residues. CDR1 is DFQATT and CDR2 is SNEGSKA in the germline V gene (reference sequence). Trimming pared 0 bases from V and 7 bases from J, leaving 20 bases between. In DNA form, the CDR3 reads TGCAGTGCTAGAGACGCCGGACCGCAGGGCGGATATACGCAGTATTTT. Translated: CSARDAGPQGGYTQYF.

The table lists this clonotype with a few counts. The chain links TRBV2 to TRBJ1-6, with D unclear. CDR3 length equals 18 residues. Per the germline V gene, CDR1 is SNHLY and CDR2 is FYNNEI. V was trimmed by 2 bases and J by 5 bases, leaving 19 bases between them. The CDR3 loop is CASSESPLGVPNNSPLHF. The CDR3, as DNA: TGTGCCAGCAGTGAATCCCCGCTGGGTGTACCTAATAATTCACCCCTCCACTTT.

Concerning this clonotype: An end of the junction differs from the germline gene, which may be a read error. The genes are TRBV30 and TRBJ1-4; 10 nucleotides agree with TRBD1. CDR3 size: 11 residues. Germline loops: CDR1 GTSNPN, CDR2 SVGIG (reference sequence). CDR3 residues: CTWRGQGRLFF. CDR3 coding DNA: TGTACCTGGAGGGGACAGGGGAGGCTGTTTTTT. The full variable domain, completed using reference TRBV30 and TRBJ1-4, is SQTIHQWPATLVQPVGSPLSLECTVEGTSNPNLYWYRQAAGRGLQLLFYSVGIGQISSEVPQNLSASRPQDRQFILSSKKLLLSDSGFYLCTWRGQGRLFFGSGTQLSVL.

This clonotype was recorded at least ten times. The gene calls are TRBV4-3 and TRBJ1-1; D might be TRBD1 (5 bases). V was shortened by 0 bases and J by 8 bases, with 16 bases between the two germline ends. CDR3 length: 15 residues. The germline gives CDR1 LGHNA, CDR2 YSLEER. The CDR3 loop is CASSQDKPGLWEAFF. The CDR3 coding sequence is TGCGCCAGCAGCCAAGATAAACCAGGGCTCTGGGAAGCTTTCTTT.

This clonotype was seen many times. As DNA, the CDR3 is TGTGCCAGCAGTTACAGGGTTGGGACTGAAGCTTTCTTT. Its protein is CASSYRVGTEAFF. The J gene is TRBJ1-1, the V gene TRBV6-5; D gene unclear. The CDR3 totals 13 residues. In germline, CDR1 is MNHEY, CDR2 SVGAGI. V was clipped by 2 bases and J by 5 bases, with 9 bases between them.

The chain is built from TRBV19 and TRBJ1-5; no clear D gene. CDR3 length: 13 residues. Germline V gene sequence: CDR1 LNHDA, CDR2 SQIVND (reference sequence). V was shortened by 3 bases and J by 4 bases, with 7 bases between the two germline ends. The CDR3 DNA reads TGTGCCAGTAGTATCCTCCTAAATCAGCCCCAGCATTTT. Residues: CASSILLNQPQHF.

This clonotype came up many times. The rearrangement links TRBV9 to TRBJ1-1; D is possibly TRBD1 (5 bases). CDR1 and CDR2 from the germline V gene are SGDLS and YYNGEE. The CDR3 contains 13 residues. V dropped 4 bases and J dropped 4 bases, with 11 bases sitting between them. CDR3 in DNA: TGTGCCAGCAGCATCGGGGGGTTCACTGAAGCTTTCTTT. It yields the protein CASSIGGFTEAFF.

This sequence joins TRBV27 and TRBJ2-5; 10 bases match TRBD2. V lost 6 bases to trimming and J lost 1 base; unmatched junction nucleotides: 8. The CDR3 is 16 residues long. Germline V gene lookup returns CDR1 MNHEY and CDR2 SMNVEV (reference sequence). CDR3 residues: CASSWGSGGGQETQYF. The CDR3 region has the DNA TGTGCCAGCAGCTGGGGAAGCGGGGGGGGCCAAGAGACCCAGTACTTC.

This clonotype was observed many times. V gene TRBV28 combines with J gene TRBJ1-1; D gene unclear. There are 12 residues in the CDR3. Per germline, CDR1 MDHEN and CDR2 SYDVKM. Trimming removed 6 bases at V and 0 bases at J, with 5 bases between. CDR3 bases: TGTGCCAGCAGAGATTTGAACACTGAAGCTTTCTTT. Encoded protein: CASRDLNTEAFF.

This chain connects TRBV6-2 or TRBV6-3 to TRBJ2-1; 9 bases are shared with TRBD1. The V segment lost 6 bases and the J segment 5 bases; nucleotides outside the gene matches: 8. The CDR3 is 15 residues long. Germline V gene lookup returns CDR1 MNHEY and CDR2 SVGEGT. CDR3 protein: CASRGWDRVDNEQFF. CDR3 in DNA: TGTGCCAGCAGGGGTTGGGACAGGGTAGACAATGAGCAGTTCTTC.

This chain connects TRBV3-1 to TRBJ1-1, with 8 positions matching TRBD1. Looked up from germline, CDR1 is LGHDT and CDR2 is YNNKEL (reference sequence). The CDR3 length is 17 residues. Germline trimming cut 0 bases from V and 5 bases from J; bases unmatched to any gene: 11. CDR3 nucleotide sequence: TGTGCCAGCAGCCAAGATTCGGACAGGGAAAAGGGAACTGAAGCTTTCTTT. Its protein product is CASSQDSDREKGTEAFF.

The sample holds a few counts of this clonotype. A much larger clone lies a single base off, so this may be a read error. V is TRBV6-2 or TRBV6-3 and J is TRBJ1-1, with TRBD1 matching over 7 bases. This CDR3 spans 15 amino acids. Germline-derived CDR1 and CDR2 are MNHEY and SVGEGT. V lost 5 bases and J lost 3; bases outside the gene matches: 9. The CDR3 coding sequence is TGTGCCAGCAGTCGACCGACAGGGATGCACACTGAAGCTTTCTTT. This sequence encodes CASSRPTGMHTEAFF.

This chain links TRBV21-1 with TRBJ2-5; the listed D gene, TRBD2, was not tested against the DNA. TRBV21-1 is labeled a pseudogene. There are 16 residues in the CDR3. As DNA, the CDR3 is TGTGCCGGCAGCAAACCCTCCAGGGATCACGGAGAGACCCAGTACTTC. Protein sequence: CAGSKPSRDHGETQYF.

The chain has TRBV27 and TRBJ1-2, with TRBD1 as a possible D gene (5 bases). The CDR3 spans 14 residues. In germline, CDR1 is MNHEY, CDR2 SMNVEV (reference sequence). The V end was cut by 3 bases, the J end by 2 bases, with 10 bases between. The DNA for the CDR3 is TGTGCCAGCAGTTTTGTGGGGGACAACTATGGCTACACCTTC. Translating gives CASSFVGDNYGYTF.